The clone carrying this TCR beta chain has just one count. This CDR3 is 15 amino acids long. CDR1 is KGHSH and CDR2 is LQKENI in the germline V gene. The V end lost 3 bases, the J end lost 5 bases, and 11 bases lay between the germline ends. This entry belongs to a study of blood T cell repertoires in COVID-19. Generated by immunoSEQ multiplex PCR, the TCRdb table keeps only in-frame clones and is missing some. This sample has 100,000 or so clones, with roughly 85% found just once. Sequenced material: peripheral blood. The sequence was obtained from a human donor in a cohort sampled during active COVID-19. This rearrangement joins TRBV18 to TRBJ1-6; TRBD1 might be the D (5 bases). The CDR3, as DNA: TGTGCCAGCTCACCTCGACAGCCAAATAATTCACCCCTCCACTTT. This translates into CASSPRQPNNSPLHF.